What follows are 29 T cell receptor beta chains derived from one specimen sequenced in a study of T cell responses to AZD1222 COVID-19 vaccine. Using immunoSEQ multiplex PCR, the repertoire was profiled, and TCRdb retains in-frame clones only, with some absent. The sample has roughly 150,000 clones, approximately 90% seen once. The specimen comprised peripheral blood, sampled on day 0 of MenACWY control vaccination. The receptors shown here come from an adult in good health.

The chain links TRBV7-8 to TRBJ2-1; D may correspond to TRBD1 or TRBD2 (5 bases each). CDR1 and CDR2 (germline): SGHVS, FQNEAQ. The CDR3 is 16 amino acids. The ends were cut back, 5 bases at V and 9 bases at J, with 23 bases in the middle. The DNA of the CDR3 is TGTGCCAGCAGCCCCCGGGGCGGCGACATTCTTCTTGAGCAGTTCTTC. Translated: CASSPRGGDILLEQFF.

The rearrangement joins TRBV19 to TRBJ1-1; 8 bases agree with TRBD1. CDR1 is LNHDA, CDR2 SQIVND, per germline (reference sequence). V trimming: 4 bases; J trimming: 0 bases; junction bases outside the gene matches: 10. The CDR3 has 17 amino acids. As DNA, the CDR3 is TGTGCCAGTAGTAGGCGACAGGGGACGGTAATGAACACTGAAGCTTTCTTT. As protein: CASSRRQGTVMNTEAFF.

This clone was counted once. The genes are TRBV2 and TRBJ1-1; TRBD1 matches at 7 bases. The germline gives CDR1 SNHLY, CDR2 FYNNEI. Unmatched junction bases numbered 6, after V lost 3 bases and J lost 11 bases. The CDR3 runs to 12 residues. CDR3 sequence reads: CASSERGGRAFF. The DNA for the CDR3 is TGTGCCAGCAGTGAGAGAGGGGGCAGGGCTTTCTTT.

The chain is built from TRBV5-6 and TRBJ2-7, with D possibly TRBD2 on 7 matching bases. Trimming shortened V by 4 bases and J by 5 bases, and 16 bases separated the two germline ends. There are 14 residues in the CDR3. Germline CDR1 and CDR2: SGHDT and YYEEEE. The DNA for the CDR3 is TGTGCCAGCAGCCTATTCGGGGGGCATAACGAGCAGTACTTC. Translated, it gives CASSLFGGHNEQYF. The entire variable domain, with the rest obtained from reference TRBV5-6 and TRBJ2-7, is as follows: DAGVTQSPTHLIKTRGQQVTLRCSPKSGHDTVSWYQQALGQGPQFIFQYYEEEERQRGNFPDRFSGHQFPNYSSELNVNALLLGDSALYLCASSLFGGHNEQYFGPGTRLTVT.

The V gene is TRBV7-2, the J gene TRBJ1-6; 8 nucleotides match TRBD1. Trimming at V came to 2 bases and at J to 5 bases, leaving 8 bases not matched to a gene. The CDR3 has 17 amino acids. CDR1 is SGHTA, CDR2 FQGNSA, per germline. CDR3 nucleotides: TGTGCCAGCAGCTTATTGACAGGGGTAATTGATAATTCACCCCTCCACTTT. As protein: CASSLLTGVIDNSPLHF.

This chain uses TRBV5-1 with TRBJ2-1; D tentatively reads TRBD1 or TRBD2 (5 bases each). V was clipped by 0 bases and J by 7 bases, with 5 bases between them. Germline loops: CDR1 SGHRS, CDR2 YFSETQ. The length of the CDR3 is 12 residues. DNA of the CDR3: TGCGCCAGCAGCTTGGGGGGGAATGAGCAGTTCTTC. It translates to CASSLGGNEQFF.

This chain connects TRBV4-3 to TRBJ1-2, with TRBD1 matching over 7 bases. Unmatched junction bases numbered 6, after V lost 0 bases and J lost 8 bases. This CDR3 comprises 14 residues. CDR1 and CDR2 (germline): LGHNA, YSLEER. The CDR3 loop reads CASSQEQGIYGYTF. CDR3 nucleotides: TGCGCCAGCAGCCAAGAACAGGGGATTTACGGCTACACCTTC.

V usage is TRBV13 and J usage is TRBJ1-1; D gene ambiguous. The CDR3 contains 14 residues. CDR1 is PRHDT and CDR2 is FYEKMQ in the germline V gene (reference sequence). Trimming took off 0 bases at V and 4 bases at J, with 9 bases between the two ends. Written as DNA, the CDR3 is TGTGCCAGCAGCTTAGGGGCGGGAAGCACTGAAGCTTTCTTT. Amino acids: CASSLGAGSTEAFF.

V and J are TRBV2 and TRBJ1-2; D is perhaps TRBD1 (6 bases). The ends were cut back, 7 bases at V and 4 bases at J, with 13 bases in the middle. CDR1 SNHLY and CDR2 FYNNEI come from the germline V gene. The CDR3 consists of 13 residues. CDR3 in amino acids: CASTRTATYGYTF. The CDR3 nucleotides read TGTGCCAGCACCAGGACAGCAACCTATGGCTACACCTTC.

This clone was seen just once. V and J are TRBV30 and TRBJ2-7, with D tentatively TRBD2 (5 bases). V was trimmed by 0 bases and J by 4 bases, leaving 10 bases between them. The CDR3 is 13 residues long. Germline V gene data show CDR1 as GTSNPN and CDR2 as SVGIG (reference sequence). The CDR3 region is CAWSVGLHYEQYF. The CDR3 DNA reads as TGTGCCTGGAGTGTCGGACTTCATTACGAGCAGTACTTC. Filled out from reference TRBV30 and TRBJ2-7, the complete variable domain reads SQTIHQWPATLVQPVGSPLSLECTVEGTSNPNLYWYRQAAGRGLQLLFYSVGIGQISSEVPQNLSASRPQDRQFILSSKKLLLSDSGFYLCAWSVGLHYEQYFGPGTRLTVT.

This rearrangement joins TRBV6-6 to TRBJ1-1, with D maybe TRBD1 (5 bases). V was shortened by 6 bases and J by 4 bases, with 9 bases between the two germline ends. The V gene's germline CDR1 is MNHNY and CDR2 SVGAGI (reference sequence). The CDR3 sequence is 12 residues long. In nucleotides, the CDR3 is TGTGCCAGCAGCTCAGGGAGCACTGAAGCTTTCTTT. The encoded protein is CASSSGSTEAFF.

The gene calls are TRBV9 and TRBJ2-4, with D perhaps TRBD1 (6 bases). This CDR3 is 19 amino acids long. V was shortened by 2 bases and J by 2 bases, with 23 bases between the two germline ends. The germline CDR1 and CDR2 sequences are SGDLS and YYNGEE. The CDR3 coding sequence is TGTGCCAGCAGCGTGGGGGCTTCAAGTTCTTCATCAACCAAAAACATTCAGTACTTC. Amino acids: CASSVGASSSSSTKNIQYF.

A few counts support this clone. This chain connects TRBV2 to TRBJ1-2; the D gene is possibly TRBD1 (5 bases). Trimming shortened V by 6 bases and J by 4 bases, and 15 bases separated the two germline ends. The CDR3 consists of 14 residues. The V gene's germline CDR1 is SNHLY and CDR2 FYNNEI. The DNA for the CDR3 is TGTGCCAGCAGGAGCCTCGGGGGGAGCTATGGCTACACCTTC. Translating it yields CASRSLGGSYGYTF.

The V gene is TRBV10-3, the J gene TRBJ2-6, with D uncertain. The CDR3 consists of 16 residues. Germline CDR1 and CDR2: ENHRY and SYGVKD. Trimming pared 0 bases from V and 0 bases from J, leaving 6 bases between. The CDR3 sequence is CAISESAYSGANVLTF. Here the CDR3 DNA reads TGTGCCATCAGTGAGTCGGCATACTCTGGGGCCAACGTCCTGACTTTC.

The chain uses TRBV2 and TRBJ2-4; perhaps D is TRBD1 or TRBD2 (5 bases each). Germline values: CDR1 SNHLY, CDR2 FYNNEI. V lost 3 bases to trimming and J lost 7 bases, with 13 bases between them. This CDR3 comprises 14 residues. This CDR3 is CASSDPGRVNIQYF. The CDR3 region has the DNA TGTGCCAGCAGTGATCCAGGGCGGGTTAACATTCAGTACTTC.

In DNA, the CDR3 is TGTGCCAGCAGTGGCCGGGACAGACGGGCCTACGAGCAGTACTTC. This translates into CASSGRDRRAYEQYF. V and J are TRBV25-1 and TRBJ2-7; 7 bases fit TRBD1. The germline V gene has CDR1 MGHDK and CDR2 SYGVNS. V dropped 4 bases and J dropped 2; count of bases not matched to a gene: 8. CDR3 length: 15 amino acids.

This clone turned up a few times. V usage is TRBV2 and J usage is TRBJ1-4, with D possibly being TRBD1 (6 bases). The germline V and J ends were trimmed by 2 bases and 8 bases, with 15 bases remaining between them. CDR1 and CDR2 from the germline V gene are SNHLY and FYNNEI. The CDR3 consists of 15 residues. This CDR3 reads CASSENGGGGEKLFF. CDR3 bases: TGTGCCAGCAGTGAAAACGGGGGCGGTGGGGAAAAACTGTTTTTT.

This chain joins TRBV29-1 and TRBJ2-5; tentatively, D is TRBD2 (6 bases). CDR1 and CDR2 from the germline V gene are SQVTM and ANQGSEA. With 4 bases removed from V and 0 bases from J, the gap between germline ends came to 12 bases. The CDR3 runs to 14 residues. CDR3 sequence: CSVGMTGDQETQYF. The CDR3 region has the DNA TGCAGCGTTGGGATGACGGGAGACCAAGAGACCCAGTACTTC.

The J gene is TRBJ1-3, the V gene TRBV3-1 (or the pseudogene TRBV3-2); D remains unclear. Per the germline V gene, CDR1 is LGHDT and CDR2 is YNNKEL (reference sequence). The V gene lost 0 bases and the J gene lost 0 bases, with 6 bases spanning the gap. CDR3 length: 15 residues. CDR3 sequence (DNA): TGTGCCAGCAGCCAAGAGTTCTCCTCTGGAAACACCATATATTTT. Its protein product is CASSQEFSSGNTIYF.

This sequence joins TRBV6-5 and TRBJ2-2, with D uncertain. CDR3 length: 12 amino acids. CDR1 and CDR2 (germline): MNHEY, SVGAGI. The V end lost 0 bases, the J end lost 8 bases, and 4 bases lay between the germline ends. Here the CDR3 DNA reads TGTGCCAGCAGTTACTCGACGGGGGAGCTGTTTTTT. Protein product: CASSYSTGELFF.

The CDR3: CASTSRLGLAGDKGGELFF. For the CDR3, the DNA is TGTGCCAGCACCTCTCGCTTGGGGCTAGCGGGAGATAAGGGCGGGGAGCTGTTTTTT. This rearrangement joins TRBV28 to TRBJ2-2, with 10 bases aligning to TRBD2. The CDR3 extends over 19 amino acids. With 7 bases clipped from V and 7 bases from J, the junction kept 21 bases outside the gene matches. The germline V gene encodes CDR1 MDHEN and CDR2 SYDVKM.

This clone has just a few counts. V and J are TRBV7-2 and TRBJ2-7; 8 nucleotides match TRBD1. The trim removed 5 bases at V and 5 bases at J, leaving 5 bases unmatched. The CDR3 has 13 amino acids. Germline V gives CDR1 SGHTA, CDR2 FQGNSA. As DNA, the CDR3 is TGTGCCAGCAGCACGGACAGGGCGGACGAGCAGTACTTC. Residues: CASSTDRADEQYF.

The CDR3 DNA sequence: TGTGCCAGCAGCTTAACCGGGACAGACACTGAAGCTTTCTTT. Its protein is CASSLTGTDTEAFF. The chain is built from TRBV7-3 and TRBJ1-1; the match to TRBD1 covers 7 bases. Germline CDR1 and CDR2: SGHTA and FQGTGA. This CDR3 has 14 amino acids. Germline trimming cut 0 bases from V and 3 bases from J; bases unmatched to any gene: 1.

The V call is TRBV12-3 or TRBV12-4, the J call TRBJ1-2, with TRBD1 as a possible D gene (5 bases). Deletions cut 3 bases from V and 7 bases from J, with 12 bases between. The CDR3 loop spans 13 amino acids. The CDR3 is CASSFAGKSGYTF. The CDR3 nucleotides read TGTGCCAGCAGTTTTGCAGGGAAGTCTGGCTACACCTTC.

The chain couples TRBV5-8 to TRBJ1-5; D remains ambiguous. Germline V gives CDR1 SGHTS, CDR2 YDEGEE. CDR3 size: 17 residues. Trimming cost V 0 bases and J 2 bases, with 15 bases left between them. CDR3 region: CASSLVPDQSGNQPQHF. Written as DNA, the CDR3 is TGTGCCAGCAGCTTGGTACCAGACCAATCGGGCAATCAGCCCCAGCATTTT.

This clone was observed once. V gene TRBV28 combines with J gene TRBJ1-3, with D hard to call. V was shortened by 3 bases and J by 4 bases, with 13 bases between the two germline ends. Per the germline V gene, CDR1 is MDHEN and CDR2 is SYDVKM. CDR3 length equals 15 residues. CDR3: CASSFPGPLGNTIYF. Written as DNA, the CDR3 is TGTGCCAGCAGTTTCCCGGGTCCACTCGGAAACACCATATATTTT.

This sequence joins TRBV4-3 and TRBJ2-1; either TRBD1 or TRBD2 may supply D (6 bases each). CDR1 is LGHNA and CDR2 is YSLEER in the germline V gene. V lost 4 bases and J 5 bases, leaving 18 bases between the germline ends. This CDR3 region has 16 residues. The CDR3 nucleotides read TGCGCCAGCAGCCCCGCTCAGGGGCCGGGGGACAATGAGCAGTTCTTC. Protein: CASSPAQGPGDNEQFF.

Only a few counts were recorded for this clone. V usage is TRBV5-6 and J usage is TRBJ1-3, with D uncertain. Germline V CDR1 and CDR2: SGHDT, YYEEEE. This CDR3 has 16 amino acids. Trimming stripped 2 bases from V and 0 bases from J, with 12 bases between. DNA for the CDR3: TGTGCCAGCAGCTTTACTCGGGTCGACTCTGGAAACACCATATATTTT. The encoded protein is CASSFTRVDSGNTIYF.

J is TRBJ1-2 and V is TRBV7-2; 8 nucleotides match TRBD1. Germline V CDR1 and CDR2: SGHTA, FQGNSA. The CDR3 is 13 amino acids. J was trimmed by 10 bases and V by 2 bases; bases with no gene match: 6. The CDR3: CASSLIGQGDYTF. CDR3 coding DNA: TGTGCCAGCAGCTTAATCGGACAGGGTGACTACACCTTC.